The next 27 T cell receptor beta chains were all read from a single sample in a study of cytomegalovirus exposure and HLA in healthy donors. The PCR made use of 60 Vbeta and 13 Jbeta primers. Repertoires were generated with immunoSEQ multiplex PCR, while TCRdb's copy carries only in-frame clones and drops some. This table has about 180,000 clones, 70% to 80% appearing once. Sequencing was done on a sample of PBMCs. These receptors were collected from a man aged 60 to 69 in good health and CMV-seronegative.

The rearrangement uses TRBV6-1 and TRBJ1-2; TRBD1 might be the D (5 bases). CDR1 MNHNS and CDR2 SASEGT come from the germline V gene. Trimming stripped 6 bases from V and 2 bases from J, with 13 bases between. The CDR3 contains 14 residues. The CDR3: CASRMSGQNYGYTF. As DNA, the CDR3 is TGTGCCAGCAGGATGTCAGGGCAAAACTATGGCTACACCTTC.

V and J are TRBV18 and TRBJ2-3; TRBD2 agrees at 12 bases. The CDR3 loop spans 17 amino acids. With 2 bases clipped from V and 3 bases from J, the junction kept 6 bases outside the gene matches. Germline V gene lookup returns CDR1 KGHSH and CDR2 LQKENI. CDR3 in DNA: TGTGCCAGCTCACCATTGGCTAGCGGGGGGGCAACAGATACGCAGTATTTT. Its protein product is CASSPLASGGATDTQYF.

The chain employs TRBV11-3 and TRBJ2-2, with TRBD1 matching over 9 bases. Germline-derived CDR1 and CDR2 are SGHNT and YENEEA. CDR3 size: 15 residues. V was clipped by 5 bases and J by 7 bases; unmatched bases: 8. CDR3 nucleotides: TGTGCCAGCAGCCCTACAGGGGGCGGCGGCGGGGAGCTGTTTTTT. The encoded protein is CASSPTGGGGGELFF.

The chain employs TRBV5-1 and TRBJ1-6; tentative D call: TRBD1 (5 bases). Germline lookup yields CDR1 SGHRS and CDR2 YFSETQ. V gave up 0 bases and J gave up 7 bases, with 11 bases separating them. CDR3 size: 15 residues. CDR3 amino acids: CASSLVGGKNSPLHF. The DNA of the CDR3 is TGCGCCAGCAGCTTGGTCGGGGGTAAGAATTCACCCCTCCACTTT.

The gene calls are TRBV6-1 and TRBJ2-7; a weak D match, TRBD2 (6 bases). The length of the CDR3 is 13 residues. V was pared by 8 bases and J by 0 bases, with 11 bases between. From germline, CDR1 is MNHNS and CDR2 SASEGT. The CDR3 DNA sequence: TGTGCCAGCCTCTTCGGGAGCTCCTACGAGCAGTACTTC. Protein product: CASLFGSSYEQYF.

V is TRBV9 and J is TRBJ1-4; D may be TRBD1 (5 bases). The V and J ends lost 4 bases and 3 bases respectively, with 10 bases between them. The CDR3 has 14 amino acids. Per germline, CDR1 SGDLS and CDR2 YYNGEE. The CDR3 bases are TGTGCCAGCAGCCCGGGGGGGGCTAATGAAAAACTGTTTTTT. This gives the protein CASSPGGANEKLFF.

The chain uses TRBV5-1 and TRBJ2-3; D is perhaps TRBD1 (6 bases). V lost 0 bases and J 2 bases, leaving 13 bases between the germline ends. Germline assignment: CDR1 SGHRS and CDR2 YFSETQ. CDR3 length equals 16 residues. This CDR3 reads CASSLERGFDTDTQYF. DNA for the CDR3: TGCGCCAGCAGCTTGGAAAGGGGGTTTGACACAGATACGCAGTATTTT. Together with reference TRBV5-1 and TRBJ2-3, the CDR3 gives the full variable domain: KAGVTQTPRYLIKTRGQQVTLSCSPISGHRSVSWYQQTPGQGLQFLFEYFSETQRNKGNFPGRFSGRQFSNSRSEMNVSTLELGDSALYLCASSLERGFDTDTQYFGPGTRLTVL.

This sequence joins TRBV18 and TRBJ1-2; 8 nucleotides agree with TRBD1. This CDR3 is 14 amino acids long. Germline V gives CDR1 KGHSH, CDR2 LQKENI. The V gene end was trimmed by 3 bases and the J gene end by 6 bases; junction bases not matched to a gene: 6. Here the CDR3 DNA reads TGTGCCAGCTCACCGGGACAGGCCCTCCATGGCTACACCTTC. Amino acid sequence: CASSPGQALHGYTF.

The chain combines TRBV7-2 with TRBJ2-7; D is possibly TRBD2 (5 bases). Trimming took 5 bases from V and 8 from J, leaving 28 bases between them. CDR1 and CDR2 (germline): SGHTA, FQGNSA. CDR3 length equals 17 residues. DNA of the CDR3: TGTGCCAGCAGCCATACCTCTTACGGGGAAAGGCCTACGAAGCAGTACTTC. Amino acids: CASSHTSYGERPTKQYF.

The V call is TRBV18, the J call TRBJ2-7; TRBD2 aligns across 7 bases. J was trimmed by 2 bases and V by 3 bases; bases with no gene match: 10. CDR3 length: 16 residues. Germline CDR1 and CDR2: KGHSH and LQKENI. The CDR3 loop reads CASSPVPPSGTYEQYF. The CDR3 DNA reads TGTGCCAGCTCACCGGTTCCCCCTAGCGGTACCTACGAGCAGTACTTC. Full variable domain (rest looked up from reference TRBV18 and TRBJ2-7): NAGVMQNPRHLVRRRGQEARLRCSPMKGHSHVYWYRQLPEEGLKFMVYLQKENIIDESGMPKERFSAEFPKEGPSILRIQQVVRGDSAAYFCASSPVPPSGTYEQYFGPGTRLTVT.

This clone was detected only a few times. The CDR3 DNA follows: TGTGCCAGCAGCCCCTTACAGGGGGGCAATGAGCAGTTCTTC. It specifies CASSPLQGGNEQFF. The rearrangement links TRBV7-8 to TRBJ2-1; 8 bases fit TRBD1. The CDR3 length is 14 residues. Looked up from germline, CDR1 is SGHVS and CDR2 is FQNEAQ. V trimming: 5 bases; J trimming: 6 bases; junction bases outside the gene matches: 6.

The chain couples TRBV9 to TRBJ1-2; perhaps TRBD1 as D (5 bases). V was cut by 5 bases and J by 3 bases, with 20 bases left in between. Germline values: CDR1 SGDLS, CDR2 YYNGEE. This CDR3 is 16 amino acids long. In DNA, the CDR3 is TGTGCCAGCAGGGGGCCTTCAATCGGGGGGGACTATGGCTACACCTTC. It is translated as CASRGPSIGGDYGYTF.

J is TRBJ2-3 and V is TRBV7-8; no firm D call. The germline V gene has CDR1 SGHVS and CDR2 FQNEAQ. This CDR3 is 14 amino acids long. The V end lost 1 base, the J end lost 4 bases, and 9 bases lay between the germline ends. The DNA for the CDR3 is TGTGCCAGCAGCTTAGATATAGCCCCAGATACGCAGTATTTT. It translates to CASSLDIAPDTQYF.

The chain uses TRBV19 and TRBJ2-4; TRBD1 aligns across 7 bases. Trimming took 5 bases from V and 16 from J; bases not matched to a gene: 11. Germline CDR1 reads LNHDA; CDR2 reads SQIVND (reference sequence). The CDR3 spans 12 residues. The DNA for the CDR3 is TGTGCCAGTAGTTTTGGGACAGCTAGAATCTACTTC. Protein: CASSFGTARIYF.

This clone was counted a few times. This chain uses TRBV7-2 with TRBJ2-5; perhaps TRBD2 as D (6 bases). The V and J ends lost 0 bases and 4 bases respectively, with 15 bases between them. The CDR3 length is 16 residues. The germline V gene has CDR1 SGHTA and CDR2 FQGNSA. The CDR3 region is CASSLARGGKAETQYF. CDR3 bases: TGTGCCAGCAGCTTAGCACGCGGCGGGAAGGCAGAGACCCAGTACTTC.

A few counts support this clone. The gene calls are TRBV2 and TRBJ2-6, with a tentative D call TRBD1 (6 bases). This CDR3 has 17 amino acids. Per germline, CDR1 SNHLY and CDR2 FYNNEI. Trimming took off 7 bases at V and 0 bases at J, with 16 bases between the two ends. The CDR3 coding sequence is TGTGCCAGCACTAACAGGGCCCCGGGCTCTGGGGCCAACGTCCTGACTTTC. This encodes CASTNRAPGSGANVLTF.

V is TRBV2 and J is TRBJ2-3, with D unresolved. The germline V gene encodes CDR1 SNHLY and CDR2 FYNNEI. The CDR3 consists of 11 residues. Trimming took off 4 bases at V and 9 bases at J, with 8 bases between the two ends. CDR3 in DNA: TGTGCCAGCAGTGCCTCCAGGACGCAGTATTTT. Translation gives CASSASRTQYF.

This clone occurred a few times. V gene TRBV9 combines with J gene TRBJ1-6, with TRBD1 as a possible D gene (6 bases). V was shortened by 0 bases and J by 5 bases, with 15 bases between the two germline ends. The germline CDR1 and CDR2 sequences are SGDLS and YYNGEE. The CDR3 covers 17 residues. CDR3 loop: CASSVGAAGADNSPLHF. Here the CDR3 DNA reads TGTGCCAGCAGCGTAGGAGCGGCAGGGGCGGATAATTCACCCCTCCACTTT.

The chain couples TRBV5-1 to TRBJ2-5, with TRBD2 identical over 8 bases. Trimming took 6 bases from V and 4 from J; bases not matched to a gene: 5. The CDR3 runs to 13 residues. Germline values: CDR1 SGHRS, CDR2 YFSETQ. The CDR3, as DNA: TGCGCCAGCACATTAGCGGGAACAGAGACCCAGTACTTC. Encoded protein: CASTLAGTETQYF.

V is TRBV4-1 and J is TRBJ1-3, with D tentatively TRBD1 (5 bases). In germline, CDR1 is MGHRA, CDR2 YSYEKL. The CDR3 runs to 16 residues. The ends were cut back, 0 bases at V and 1 base at J, with 10 bases in the middle. The DNA of the CDR3 is TGCGCCAGCAGCCAAGAGAGTTCAGGGTCTGGAAACACCATATATTTT. Translating gives CASSQESSGSGNTIYF.

This clone was picked up a small number of times. This chain connects TRBV5-1 to TRBJ1-1; 7 bases are a match to TRBD1. The CDR3 is 15 amino acids. CDR1 and CDR2 (germline): SGHRS, YFSETQ. J lost 4 bases, V lost 1 base, and 7 bases had no gene match. The CDR3 DNA is TGCGCCAGCAGCTTGTCAGGGGGTCTGGCCACTGAAGCTTTCTTT. Protein sequence: CASSLSGGLATEAFF.

The chain's CDR3 is CASSLSGSLDQPQHF. For the CDR3, the DNA is TGCGCCAGCAGCTTAAGTGGCAGTCTCGATCAGCCCCAGCATTTT. The chain couples TRBV5-1 to TRBJ1-5; D gene ambiguous. The ends were cut back, 2 bases at V and 5 bases at J, with 14 bases in the middle. CDR1 is SGHRS, CDR2 YFSETQ, per germline. This CDR3 region has 15 residues.

This chain links TRBV7-9 with TRBJ2-1, with 7 bases matching TRBD2. The CDR3 has 15 residues. Germline assignment: CDR1 SEHNR and CDR2 FQNEAQ (reference sequence). V lost 1 base and J lost 5; bases outside the gene matches: 5. Here the CDR3 DNA reads TGTGCCAGCAGCTTAGTTGGGGGGGACCACAATGAGCAGTTCTTC. It specifies CASSLVGGDHNEQFF.

The gene calls are TRBV6-8 and TRBJ2-1; D is possibly TRBD1 (6 bases). The V end lost 8 bases, the J end lost 8 bases, and 19 bases lay between the germline ends. The CDR3 is made up of 14 amino acids. The V gene's germline CDR1 is MNHGY and CDR2 SAAAGT. CDR3 DNA sequence: TGTGCCAGCTCTCCGTGGGGGCTAGTGGATGAGCAGTTCTTC. Protein sequence: CASSPWGLVDEQFF.

The J gene is TRBJ2-1, the V gene TRBV7-6, with D hard to call. The CDR3 is 12 residues long. Germline V gene data show CDR1 as SGHVS and CDR2 as FNYEAQ. V was shortened by 3 bases and J by 6 bases, with 6 bases between the two germline ends. The CDR3 protein is CASSLVSNEQFF. CDR3 bases: TGTGCCAGCAGCTTGGTGAGCAATGAGCAGTTCTTC. Complete variable domain (other parts from reference TRBV7-6 and TRBJ2-1): GAGVSQSPRYKVTKRGQDVALRCDPISGHVSLYWYRQALGQGPEFLTYFNYEAQQDKSGLPNDRFSAERPEGSISTLTIQRTEQRDSAMYRCASSLVSNEQFFGPGTRLTVL.

This chain uses TRBV5-4 with TRBJ2-5; TRBD2 matches 10 bases. The CDR3 has 17 amino acids. Trimming removed 1 base from V and 0 bases from J; junction bases left unmatched: 6. Germline lookup yields CDR1 SGHNT and CDR2 YYREEE (reference sequence). CDR3 DNA: TGTGCCAGCAGCTTGTTAGCGGGGGGATCGTACCAAGAGACCCAGTACTTC. As protein: CASSLLAGGSYQETQYF.

The V gene is TRBV5-1, the J gene TRBJ2-7; D is unresolved. Deletions cut 1 base from V and 4 bases from J, with 15 bases between. This CDR3 has 15 amino acids. Germline loops: CDR1 SGHRS, CDR2 YFSETQ. CDR3 coding DNA: TGCGCCAGCAGCTTGTCTCCAGAAATGATATACGAGCAGTACTTC. Amino acid sequence: CASSLSPEMIYEQYF.